One and the same sample provided the 20 T cell receptor beta chains below, sequenced in a study of CD8+CD57+ T cells in acquired aplastic anemia. Genomic DNA templated the TCR beta VDJ and CDR3 profiling. Via MiXCR, TCRdb re-called the reads, giving one row per CDR3 protein. The sample records over 100,000 distinct CDR3 sequences, less than 45% being singletons. The sample comprised sorted CD4+, CD8+, or CD8+CD57+ T cells (not recorded which) from PBMCs. These receptors all stem from a human donor in good health, serving as a control.

The chain carries TRBV10-3 and TRBJ1-4; D gene ambiguous. The CDR3 is 13 residues long. CDR1 is ENHRY, CDR2 SYGVKD, per germline. Trimming removed 3 bases at V and 5 bases at J, with 7 bases between. CDR3 sequence (DNA): TGTGCCATCAGTGAAGTTATCAATGAAAAACTGTTTTTT. This gives the protein CAISEVINEKLFF.

Comment on this clonotype: Likely a read error: the CDR3 ends without its conserved phenylalanine or tryptophan. The CDR3 nucleotides read TGTGCCAGCAGCTGGAGGCCGGGGCCGAACCAAGAGACCCAGTACTCC. Translating gives CASSWRPGPNQETQYS. The chain couples TRBV5-6 to TRBJ2-5, with D perhaps TRBD1 or TRBD2 (5 bases each). The V gene lost 3 bases and the J gene lost 0 bases, with 15 bases spanning the gap. Germline V gene lookup returns CDR1 SGHDT and CDR2 YYEEEE. This CDR3 has 16 residues.

This clonotype came up many times. CDR3 nucleotide sequence: TGTGCCAGCAGCCAAGGGACGGGACAGGACCTCTATGGCTACACCTTC. Protein product: CASSQGTGQDLYGYTF. V is TRBV3-1 and J is TRBJ1-2; 8 nucleotides match TRBD1. Trimming at V came to 1 base and at J to 4 bases, leaving 8 bases not matched to a gene. The germline V gene encodes CDR1 LGHDT and CDR2 YNNKEL (reference sequence). CDR3 length: 16 residues.

This sequence joins TRBV10-1 and TRBJ2-2, with TRBD2 as a possible D gene (6 bases). Trimming removed 8 bases at V and 3 bases at J, with 10 bases between. This CDR3 comprises 13 residues. CDR1 WNHNN and CDR2 SYGVQD come from the germline V gene (reference sequence). The chain's CDR3 is CASGGTYTGELFF. DNA of the CDR3: TGCGCCAGCGGGGGGACCTACACCGGGGAGCTGTTTTTT.

This sequence joins TRBV7-8 and TRBJ2-7, with a weak D call TRBD2 (6 bases). There are 14 residues in the CDR3. In germline, CDR1 is SGHVS, CDR2 FQNEAQ. V was clipped by 5 bases and J by 3 bases, with 14 bases between them. The DNA for the CDR3 is TGTGCCAGCAGCCAGGCGGGGACGGTCTACGAGCAGTACTTC. This gives the protein CASSQAGTVYEQYF.

About this clonotype: A much larger clone is a single base away; this may be a read error. V is TRBV5-4 and J is TRBJ1-2, with 7 bases that match TRBD1. Trimming took 1 base from V and 10 from J; bases not matched to a gene: 10. The germline V gene encodes CDR1 SGHNT and CDR2 YYREEE (reference sequence). This CDR3 has 14 amino acids. The CDR3 nucleotides read TGTGCCAGCAGCTTGAGGCAGGGGGTCCGAGACTACACCTTC. Amino acid sequence: CASSLRQGVRDYTF.

This clonotype was seen more than once but under ten times. The chain has TRBV29-1 and TRBJ2-7, with D unresolved. Germline V lookup: CDR1 SQVTM, CDR2 ANQGSEA. V was pared by 7 bases and J by 0 bases, with 13 bases between. The CDR3 has 13 residues. The CDR3, as DNA: TGCAGCGCCCATACGCGTAGCTCCTACGAGCAGTACTTC. This encodes CSAHTRSSYEQYF.

This rearrangement joins TRBV19 to TRBJ1-5, with a tentative D call TRBD1 (5 bases). The CDR3 spans 13 residues. The germline V gene encodes CDR1 LNHDA and CDR2 SQIVND (reference sequence). V lost 6 bases and J 4 bases, leaving 10 bases between the germline ends. The CDR3 region has the DNA TGTGCCAGTAGCAGGGAGGGGAATCAGCCCCAGCATTTT. Protein sequence: CASSREGNQPQHF.

This clonotype was found many times. The CDR3 bases are TGTGCCAGCAGCTCGGGGTCTGGGGCCAACGTCCTGACTTTC. It encodes CASSSGSGANVLTF. V is TRBV28 and J is TRBJ2-6, with D perhaps matching TRBD2 (5 bases). This CDR3 contains 14 residues. Germline V gives CDR1 MDHEN, CDR2 SYDVKM. The V gene lost 6 bases and the J gene lost 1 base, with 7 bases spanning the gap.

The chain uses TRBV24-1 and TRBJ1-2; D gene ambiguous. Germline CDR1 reads KGHDR; CDR2 reads SFDVKD. With 2 bases removed from V and 10 bases from J, the gap between germline ends came to 13 bases. The length of the CDR3 is 13 residues. The CDR3 reads CATSDSFMADYTF. CDR3 DNA sequence: TGTGCCACCAGTGATTCTTTTATGGCTGACTACACCTTC.

In its sample, this clonotype was seen many times. The rearrangement joins TRBV20-1 to TRBJ2-3; D is ambiguous. CDR1 is DFQATT and CDR2 is SNEGSKA in the germline V gene (reference sequence). The CDR3 has 14 amino acids. The V end lost 0 bases, the J end lost 5 bases, and 12 bases lay between the germline ends. The CDR3 here is CSARDQVQLDTQYF. The CDR3 bases are TGCAGTGCTAGAGATCAGGTACAGCTAGATACGCAGTATTTT.

There are many counts of this clonotype. The CDR3 protein is CASSISGLAVSEQYF. CDR3 coding DNA: TGTGCCAGTAGTATATCAGGACTAGCGGTCTCCGAGCAGTACTTC. The rearrangement uses TRBV19 and TRBJ2-7; 10 positions match TRBD2. The CDR3 has 15 residues. Per the germline V gene, CDR1 is LNHDA and CDR2 is SQIVND (reference sequence). After removal of 2 bases from V and 6 bases from J, the junction contained 7 bases not matched to a gene.

This clonotype turned up a few times. The chain has TRBV5-1 and TRBJ1-5, with 7 bases that match TRBD1. The CDR3 length is 13 residues. Trimming took 2 bases from V and 10 from J; bases not matched to a gene: 6. Per the germline V gene, CDR1 is SGHRS and CDR2 is YFSETQ. CDR3 sequence (DNA): TGCGCCAGCAGCTTATTCAGGGGGGGACCCCAGCATTTT. It codes for CASSLFRGGPQHF.

This clonotype was detected many times. This chain connects TRBV6-5 to TRBJ1-2; 7 nucleotides match TRBD1. V shed 4 bases and J 6 bases; nucleotides not matched to a gene: 14. The CDR3 covers 16 residues. Germline V gene sequence: CDR1 MNHEY, CDR2 SVGAGI. The CDR3 nucleotides are TGTGCCAGCAGTTCCCCGGGAGACAGGGTTAGGGATGGCTACACCTTC. This codes for CASSSPGDRVRDGYTF.

This clonotype was found many times. CDR3 DNA sequence: TGTGCCAGTAGTATCCGTCCGCCGGGAGGGAGCTCCTACAATGAGCAGTTCTTC. Amino acid sequence: CASSIRPPGGSSYNEQFF. This sequence joins TRBV19 and TRBJ2-1; TRBD2 matches 8 bases. Per germline, CDR1 LNHDA and CDR2 SQIVND (reference sequence). V lost 3 bases to trimming and J lost 0 bases; unmatched junction nucleotides: 10. The CDR3 extends over 18 amino acids.

The chain couples TRBV15 to TRBJ2-7; TRBD1 agrees at 9 bases. With 0 bases clipped from V and 4 bases from J, the junction kept 1 base outside the gene matches. The CDR3 is made up of 14 amino acids. The germline V gene encodes CDR1 LNHNV and CDR2 YYDKDF (reference sequence). The CDR3 DNA reads as TGTGCCACCAGCAGAGAAGGGACAGGGTACGAGCAGTACTTC. This translates into CATSREGTGYEQYF.

V is TRBV18 and J is TRBJ2-3, with 8 bases identical to TRBD2. The CDR3 sequence is 16 residues long. CDR1 and CDR2 (germline): KGHSH, LQKENI. With 1 base clipped from V and 0 bases from J, the junction kept 3 bases outside the gene matches. For the CDR3, the DNA is TGTGCCAGCTCACCACTAGCGGGGACTAGCACAGATACGCAGTATTTT. Translated: CASSPLAGTSTDTQYF.

The table lists this clonotype with many counts. The chain uses TRBV6-1 and TRBJ1-2; D remains unclear. V lost 2 bases, J lost 7 bases, and 5 bases lay in between. CDR1 and CDR2 (germline): MNHNS, SASEGT. This CDR3 has 11 amino acids. CDR3 in DNA: TGTGCCAGCAGTGAATACGGTGGCTACACCTTC. Its protein is CASSEYGGYTF.

This chain uses TRBV29-1 with TRBJ1-2, with no clear D. Germline assignment: CDR1 SQVTM and CDR2 ANQGSEA. V was shortened by 6 bases and J by 8 bases, with 16 bases between the two germline ends. The CDR3 is 12 amino acids. CDR3 sequence: CSVPTPGYGYTF. The CDR3 bases are TGCAGCGTGCCGACCCCGGGGTACGGCTACACCTTC.

This clonotype was seen a handful of times. With a much larger clone just one base away, this may be a read error. The J gene is TRBJ2-1, the V gene TRBV20-1; TRBD2 agrees at 8 bases. Looked up from germline, CDR1 is DFQATT and CDR2 is SNEGSKA (reference sequence). The CDR3 is 14 amino acids. CDR3: CSAKSGGSYNGQFF. The CDR3 nucleotides are TGCAGTGCTAAAAGCGGGGGCTCCTACAATGGGCAGTTCTTC.